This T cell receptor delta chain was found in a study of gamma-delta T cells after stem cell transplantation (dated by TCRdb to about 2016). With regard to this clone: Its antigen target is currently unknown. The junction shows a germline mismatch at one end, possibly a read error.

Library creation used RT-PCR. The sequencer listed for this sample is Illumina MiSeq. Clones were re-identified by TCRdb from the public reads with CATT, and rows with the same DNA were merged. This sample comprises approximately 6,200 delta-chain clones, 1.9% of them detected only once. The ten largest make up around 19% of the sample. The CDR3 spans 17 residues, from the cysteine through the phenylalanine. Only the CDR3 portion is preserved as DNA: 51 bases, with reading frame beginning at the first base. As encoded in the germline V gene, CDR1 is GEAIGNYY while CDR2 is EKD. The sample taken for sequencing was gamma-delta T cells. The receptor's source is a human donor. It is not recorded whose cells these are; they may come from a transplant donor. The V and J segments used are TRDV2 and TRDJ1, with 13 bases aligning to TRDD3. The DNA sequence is TGTGCCTGTGACGCCCTACTGGGGGATACGCGCACCGATAAGCTCATCTTT. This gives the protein CACDALLGDTRTDKLIF.